A single sample gave rise to the 23 T cell receptor beta chains below, sequenced in a study of vaccination and CD4 T cells after COVID-19 (dated by TCRdb to between 2020 and 2023). Per the publication, the time point label means: late sampling 161 to 241 days after vaccination in three convalescent patients. The library was made by PCR. This sample was sequenced with an Illumina iSeq 100. In-frame beta chains were kept once TCRdb had trimmed the public reads at Q25 with fastp and called clones with MiXCR. Every CDR3 protein is listed once, alongside the most common genes and DNA of its rows. The sample has some 28,000 distinct CDR3 sequences on record, around 50% of them singletons. The ten largest clones capture 5.5% to 7.5% of the sample. The sample consisted of CD4+ T cells from blood, taken about 7 months after SARS-CoV-2 vaccination. The source is a human donor who had recovered from COVID-19.

This clonotype showed up just a few times. J is TRBJ2-3 and V is TRBV20-1; 9 bases fit TRBD1. V was pared by 6 bases and J by 4 bases, with 11 bases of the junction left unmatched. Germline V lookup: CDR1 DFQATT, CDR2 SNEGSKA (reference sequence). CDR3 length: 15 amino acids. Here the CDR3 reads CSALRDRETADTQYF. In DNA, the CDR3 is TGCAGTGCGCTGAGGGACAGGGAAACGGCAGATACGCAGTATTTT.

CDR3 DNA sequence: TGTGCCAGCAATCGGGACAGCCAAGAGACCCAGTACTTC. Protein product: CASNRDSQETQYF. The V call is TRBV12-3 or TRBV12-4, the J call TRBJ2-5, with 7 nucleotides matching TRBD1. The CDR3 is made up of 13 amino acids. The junction had 3 bases not matched to a gene; V was cut back by 7 bases and J by 1 base.

The genes are TRBV5-4 and TRBJ1-2; maybe TRBD1 (5 bases). CDR1 and CDR2 (germline): SGHNT, YYREEE (reference sequence). The CDR3 has 13 amino acids. Trimming took 0 bases from V and 8 from J, leaving 11 bases between them. CDR3: CASSLGLEGGYTF. The CDR3 nucleotides read TGTGCCAGCAGCTTGGGGTTAGAGGGGGGCTACACCTTC.

The rearrangement links TRBV20-1 to TRBJ1-1; no firm D call. This CDR3 has 12 amino acids. Trimming removed 1 base from V and 0 bases from J, with 3 bases in between. Germline V CDR1 and CDR2: DFQATT, SNEGSKA (reference sequence). CDR3: CSARGLNTEAFF. CDR3 bases: TGCAGTGCTAGAGGTCTGAACACTGAAGCTTTCTTT.

The chain combines TRBV5-6 with TRBJ2-3; no clear D gene. This CDR3 is built from 14 residues. Germline V CDR1 and CDR2: SGHDT, YYEEEE. Trimming cost V 4 bases and J 1 base, with 10 bases left between them. The DNA for the CDR3 is TGTGCCAGCAGCAGCGCGCTCGGCACAGATACGCAGTATTTT. It is translated as CASSSALGTDTQYF.

The V call is TRBV19, the J call TRBJ2-7; 8 bases are a match to TRBD1. Germline values: CDR1 LNHDA, CDR2 SQIVND (reference sequence). V lost 4 bases to trimming and J lost 4 bases; unmatched junction nucleotides: 6. This CDR3 has 14 amino acids. Here the CDR3 reads CASSTNQGAYEQYF. The CDR3 coding sequence is TGTGCCAGTAGTACTAATCAGGGGGCGTACGAGCAGTACTTC. Complete variable domain (other parts from reference TRBV19 and TRBJ2-7): DGGITQSPKYLFRKEGQNVTLSCEQNLNHDAMYWYRQDPGQGLRLIYYSQIVNDFQKGDIAEGYSVSREKKESFPLTVTSAQKNPTAFYLCASSTNQGAYEQYFGPGTRLTVT.

The chain combines TRBV27 with TRBJ2-2; no reliable D call. The CDR3 runs 14 residues. V was trimmed by 5 bases and J by 4 bases, leaving 11 bases between them. The germline V gene encodes CDR1 MNHEY and CDR2 SMNVEV (reference sequence). In DNA form, the CDR3 reads TGTGCCAGCAGTATAATATACGGCACCGGGGAGCTGTTTTTT. Translating it yields CASSIIYGTGELFF.

The chain carries TRBV5-1 and TRBJ2-5; D unclear. The CDR3 totals 11 residues. The germline CDR1 and CDR2 sequences are SGHRS and YFSETQ. Trimming left V 4 bases short and J 5 bases short, with 6 bases between. The CDR3 loop reads CASSRAETQYF. The CDR3 nucleotides read TGCGCCAGCAGCCGTGCTGAGACCCAGTACTTC.

This clonotype has a handful of counts. The V and J genes are TRBV24-1 and TRBJ1-1; 10 nucleotides agree with TRBD1. The V gene end was trimmed by 4 bases and the J gene end by 3 bases; junction bases not matched to a gene: 4. This CDR3 comprises 15 residues. CDR1 KGHDR and CDR2 SFDVKD come from the germline V gene. Written as DNA, the CDR3 is TGTGCCACCAGTGACTCCGGGACAGGGGACACTGAAGCTTTCTTT. Translating it yields CATSDSGTGDTEAFF.

The chain couples TRBV5-6 to TRBJ2-6, with D unclear. This CDR3 has 15 amino acids. The V gene's germline CDR1 is SGHDT and CDR2 YYEEEE. The V end lost 5 bases, the J end lost 0 bases, and 9 bases lay between the germline ends. In DNA, the CDR3 is TGTGCCAGCAGTAGAAAAGGCTCTGGGGCCAACGTCCTGACTTTC. The encoded protein is CASSRKGSGANVLTF.

This chain's CDR3 is CATSRDRSSTYEQYF. The CDR3 region has the DNA TGTGCCACCAGCAGAGATCGTAGTAGCACCTACGAGCAGTACTTC. The genes are TRBV15 and TRBJ2-7; D is ambiguous. This CDR3 is built from 15 residues. CDR1 and CDR2 (germline): LNHNV, YYDKDF (reference sequence). The V end was cut by 0 bases, the J end by 2 bases, with 11 bases between.

The gene calls are TRBV14 and TRBJ2-7; no definite D call. CDR1 and CDR2 from the germline V gene are SGHDN and FVKESK. The V gene lost 5 bases and the J gene lost 5 bases, with 13 bases spanning the gap. The CDR3 spans 13 residues. CDR3 in DNA: TGTGCCAGCAGCGAGACGGCAGTGCACGAGCAGTACTTC. Its protein product is CASSETAVHEQYF.

This chain uses TRBV11-1 with TRBJ2-1; 15 positions match TRBD2. Trimming cost V 4 bases and J 7 bases; bases outside gene matches: 14. Germline-derived CDR1 and CDR2 are SGHAT and FQDESV (reference sequence). The CDR3 sequence is 19 residues long. The CDR3 nucleotides read TGTGCCAGCAGCTACGACTTACCGGGACTAGCGGGAGGACTTAATGAGCAGTTCTTC. Protein: CASSYDLPGLAGGLNEQFF.

This rearrangement joins TRBV24-1 to TRBJ2-1; D is undetermined. Germline CDR1 and CDR2: KGHDR and SFDVKD. The CDR3 sequence is 13 residues long. Trimming removed 2 bases from V and 6 bases from J, with 7 bases in between. Written as DNA, the CDR3 is TGTGCCACCAGTGATTCGGACCTCAATGAGCAGTTCTTC. Translating it yields CATSDSDLNEQFF.

The rearrangement uses TRBV27 and TRBJ2-7; D is undetermined. The CDR3 has 13 amino acids. Germline V gives CDR1 MNHEY, CDR2 SMNVEV (reference sequence). Trimming stripped 3 bases from V and 0 bases from J, with 6 bases between. The CDR3, as DNA: TGTGCCAGCAGTTTGAAGAGCTCCTACGAGCAGTACTTC. Its protein is CASSLKSSYEQYF.

The chain combines TRBV19 with TRBJ1-5; D is unresolved. The CDR3 totals 12 residues. V was cut by 7 bases and J by 1 base, with 5 bases left in between. Germline V gene sequence: CDR1 LNHDA, CDR2 SQIVND (reference sequence). The CDR3 DNA sequence: TGTGCCAGTACCAAAAGCAATCAGCCCCAGCATTTT. Translating gives CASTKSNQPQHF.

This sequence joins TRBV29-1 and TRBJ2-3; 7 bases align to TRBD2. From germline, CDR1 is SQVTM and CDR2 ANQGSEA. The CDR3 sequence is 16 residues long. V gave up 6 bases and J gave up 2 bases; unmatched junction bases: 14. CDR3 nucleotides: TGCAGCGTAGCAGATACCGGGGGGAGTGACACAGATACGCAGTATTTT. The encoded protein is CSVADTGGSDTDTQYF.

V and J are TRBV7-6 and TRBJ1-1; the D gene is possibly TRBD1 (6 bases). Germline V lookup: CDR1 SGHVS, CDR2 FNYEAQ. CDR3 size: 17 residues. V was shortened by 2 bases and J by 0 bases, with 16 bases between the two germline ends. The CDR3 DNA sequence: TGTGCCAGCAGCTTACTAACAGGGCCACCTATGAACACTGAAGCTTTCTTT. Translating gives CASSLLTGPPMNTEAFF.

The rearrangement uses TRBV7-8 and TRBJ2-5, with D maybe TRBD2 (6 bases). Germline CDR1 is SGHVS and CDR2 is FQNEAQ. CDR3 length: 14 amino acids. Deletions cut 2 bases from V and 4 bases from J, with 11 bases between. CDR3 protein: CASSLRGTAETQYF. DNA of the CDR3: TGTGCCAGCAGCTTACGGGGGACGGCAGAGACCCAGTACTTC.

The V call is TRBV5-4, the J call TRBJ2-7, with 8 bases aligning to TRBD1. The length of the CDR3 is 14 residues. Germline assignment: CDR1 SGHNT and CDR2 YYREEE (reference sequence). Trimming at V came to 4 bases and at J to 2 bases, leaving 5 bases not matched to a gene. The CDR3 sequence: CASSAGTGTYEQYF. For the CDR3, the DNA is TGTGCCAGCAGCGCCGGGACAGGTACCTACGAGCAGTACTTC.

This clonotype was detected a few times. The J gene is TRBJ2-3, the V gene TRBV6-5, with 10 bases matching TRBD1. The CDR3 length is 17 residues. Per the germline V gene, CDR1 is MNHEY and CDR2 is SVGAGI. V trimming: 4 bases; J trimming: 1 base; junction bases outside the gene matches: 8. The CDR3 protein is CASSLGDRGKGTDTQYF. The CDR3 nucleotides read TGTGCCAGCAGTTTAGGGGACAGGGGAAAGGGCACAGATACGCAGTATTTT.

This clonotype has only a few counts. This chain uses TRBV6-1 with TRBJ1-5; D uncertain. The germline V and J ends were trimmed by 7 bases and 7 bases, with 17 bases remaining between them. From germline, CDR1 is MNHNS and CDR2 SASEGT. The CDR3 covers 14 residues. In DNA, the CDR3 is TGTGCCAGCACACCGGGGAAAGGGCCGCAGCCCCAGCATTTT. Protein sequence: CASTPGKGPQPQHF.

This clonotype was counted only a few times. The CDR3 DNA reads TGCAGTGCTAGAGATCGGGCGGACTCCTACGAGCAGTACTTC. Translated: CSARDRADSYEQYF. This rearrangement joins TRBV20-1 to TRBJ2-7; no definite D call. Trimming stripped 0 bases from V and 0 bases from J, with 9 bases between. Germline CDR1 and CDR2: DFQATT and SNEGSKA (reference sequence). The CDR3 spans 14 residues.